What follows are 15 T cell receptor beta chains derived from one specimen sequenced in a study of blood T cell repertoires in COVID-19. Some clones are missing from TCRdb's copy, which holds only in-frame ones; the method was immunoSEQ multiplex PCR. Here the sample spans about 310,000 clones, around nine tenths being singletons. Input material: PBMCs or T cells enriched from blood (not recorded which). The receptors were gathered from a woman aged 40 to 55 who had recovered from COVID-19.

This clone was picked up one time. J is TRBJ1-6 and V is TRBV19; 8 bases agree with TRBD1. Germline V CDR1 and CDR2: LNHDA, SQIVND (reference sequence). CDR3 length: 15 amino acids. The trim removed 2 bases at V and 9 bases at J, leaving 6 bases unmatched. The CDR3 loop is CASSIKDREGSPLHF. The CDR3 bases are TGTGCCAGTAGTATAAAGGACAGGGAGGGTTCACCCCTCCACTTT.

V gene TRBV4-1 combines with J gene TRBJ2-7, with 8 bases fitting TRBD1. Germline trimming cut 5 bases from V and 3 bases from J; bases unmatched to any gene: 9. The CDR3 is 15 amino acids. CDR1 MGHRA and CDR2 YSYEKL come from the germline V gene. The CDR3 coding sequence is TGCGCCAGCAGCTCGCTACAGGGGGATTACTACGAGCAGTACTTC. Protein product: CASSSLQGDYYEQYF.

In its sample, this clone was seen a few times. This CDR3 reads CASSQAEGTDTQYF. The CDR3 region has the DNA TGCGCCAGCAGCCAAGCGGAGGGGACAGATACGCAGTATTTT. V usage is TRBV4-3 and J usage is TRBJ2-3, with a weak D call TRBD2 (6 bases). Looked up from germline, CDR1 is LGHNA and CDR2 is YSLEER. There are 14 residues in the CDR3. V was clipped by 1 base and J by 3 bases, with 8 bases between them.

V is TRBV18 and J is TRBJ1-1, with 8 bases lining up with TRBD1. The junction had 7 bases not matched to a gene; V was cut back by 3 bases and J by 1 base. Germline V gene data show CDR1 as KGHSH and CDR2 as LQKENI. This CDR3 is built from 16 residues. The CDR3 region is CASSPRQGSSNTEAFF. The CDR3 DNA is TGTGCCAGCTCACCTCGACAGGGGTCGTCGAACACTGAAGCTTTCTTT.

This clone was seen only once. The same CDR3 can be traced to other DNA sequences in this sample. The chain employs TRBV7-2 and TRBJ2-3; TRBD1 agrees at 8 bases. Trimming cost V 0 bases and J 4 bases; bases outside gene matches: 0. The CDR3 sequence is 14 residues long. From germline, CDR1 is SGHTA and CDR2 FQGNSA. CDR3 nucleotides: TGTGCCAGCAGCTTAGCGACAGGGGCAGATACGCAGTATTTT. Translation: CASSLATGADTQYF.

The chain is built from TRBV4-3 and TRBJ1-1, with a possible D match to TRBD1 (5 bases). The V end was cut by 1 base, the J end by 2 bases, with 8 bases between. In germline, CDR1 is LGHNA, CDR2 YSLEER. CDR3 length: 14 amino acids. The DNA of the CDR3 is TGCGCCAGCAGCCAAGCTGACAGAAACACTGAAGCTTTCTTT. Encoded protein: CASSQADRNTEAFF.

The chain recombines TRBV19 with TRBJ1-5, with 8 bases identical to TRBD1. In germline, CDR1 is LNHDA, CDR2 SQIVND (reference sequence). After removal of 4 bases from V and 9 bases from J, the junction contained 11 bases not matched to a gene. The CDR3 runs 15 residues. The DNA for the CDR3 is TGTGCCAGTAGTACCCTGGACAGGGACCGTCCGCCCCAGCATTTT. Encoded protein: CASSTLDRDRPPQHF. The full variable domain, completed using reference TRBV19 and TRBJ1-5, is DGGITQSPKYLFRKEGQNVTLSCEQNLNHDAMYWYRQDPGQGLRLIYYSQIVNDFQKGDIAEGYSVSREKKESFPLTVTSAQKNPTAFYLCASSTLDRDRPPQHFGDGTRLSIL.

The chain links TRBV7-9 to TRBJ1-2; 7 bases map to TRBD1. The ends lost 3 bases at V and 5 bases at J; junction bases unmatched: 6. The CDR3 totals 14 residues. In germline, CDR1 is SEHNR, CDR2 FQNEAQ (reference sequence). The CDR3 here is CASSLDGTAYGYTF. DNA of the CDR3: TGTGCCAGCAGCTTGGACGGGACAGCTTATGGCTACACCTTC.

V usage is TRBV28 and J usage is TRBJ1-1; D may be TRBD1 (6 bases). The germline V gene has CDR1 MDHEN and CDR2 SYDVKM. Between the trimmed V and J ends, which lost 6 bases and 4 bases, there was a span of 18 bases. CDR3 length: 15 residues. The CDR3 sequence is CASRGPRGAGTEAFF. The CDR3 region has the DNA TGTGCCAGCAGGGGGCCCAGGGGCGCGGGCACTGAAGCTTTCTTT. The entire variable domain, with the rest obtained from reference TRBV28 and TRBJ1-1, is as follows: DVKVTQSSRYLVKRTGEKVFLECVQDMDHENMFWYRQDPGLGLRLIYFSYDVKMKEKGDIPEGYSVSREKKERFSLILESASTNQTSMYLCASRGPRGAGTEAFFGQGTRLTVV.

This clone has a handful of counts. Here the CDR3 reads CASSLRQGGNSPLHF. In DNA, the CDR3 is TGTGCCAGCAGCTTAAGACAGGGTGGAAATTCACCCCTCCACTTT. The genes are TRBV7-3 and TRBJ1-6; 7 nucleotides line up with TRBD1. Germline lookup yields CDR1 SGHTA and CDR2 FQGTGA. The CDR3 totals 15 residues. J lost 7 bases, V lost 1 base, and 4 bases had no gene match.

This clone has a single count. This CDR3 reads CASSSPGTNSPLHF. The CDR3 region has the DNA TGTGCCAGCAGTTCCCCGGGAACAAATTCACCCCTCCACTTT. This chain links TRBV28 with TRBJ1-6; D is unclear. Trimming removed 4 bases from V and 7 bases from J, with 11 bases in between. The germline V gene has CDR1 MDHEN and CDR2 SYDVKM. This CDR3 spans 14 amino acids.

The V call is TRBV7-2, the J call TRBJ1-5; possibly TRBD1 for D (5 bases). Looked up from germline, CDR1 is SGHTA and CDR2 is FQGNSA. V was trimmed by 5 bases and J by 6 bases, leaving 20 bases between them. The CDR3 is 16 amino acids. As DNA, the CDR3 is TGTGCCAGCAGCCTGCGTGGGGGGGGGATAAGTCAGCCCCAGCATTTT. It is translated as CASSLRGGGISQPQHF.

This chain joins TRBV15 and TRBJ1-2; D gene ambiguous. CDR1 LNHNV and CDR2 YYDKDF come from the germline V gene (reference sequence). The CDR3 totals 13 residues. The germline V and J ends were trimmed by 0 bases and 9 bases, with 11 bases remaining between them. CDR3 sequence: CATSRDLKQSYTF. CDR3 DNA sequence: TGTGCCACCAGCAGAGATCTGAAACAGAGCTACACCTTC. The whole variable domain, remainder taken from reference TRBV15 and TRBJ1-2, is DAMVIQNPRYQVTQFGKPVTLSCSQTLNHNVMYWYQQKSSQAPKLLFHYYDKDFNNEADTPDNFQSRRPNTSFCFLDIRSPGLGDTAMYLCATSRDLKQSYTFGSGTRLTVV.

J is TRBJ2-7 and V is TRBV11-3, with TRBD2 as a possible D gene (7 bases). Looked up from germline, CDR1 is SGHNT and CDR2 is YENEEA. V gave up 3 bases and J gave up 0 bases, with 15 bases separating them. The CDR3 length is 16 residues. The CDR3 loop is CASSFEGGGASYEQYF. CDR3 coding DNA: TGTGCCAGCAGCTTCGAGGGGGGGGGAGCCTCCTACGAGCAGTACTTC.

The rearrangement links TRBV2 to TRBJ2-7; unclear D gene. Trimming took 6 bases from V and 0 from J, leaving 15 bases between them. Germline lookup yields CDR1 SNHLY and CDR2 FYNNEI. This CDR3 has 15 amino acids. CDR3 coding DNA: TGTGCCAGCAGAGCCAACAGTGAAAACTCCTACGAGCAGTACTTC. This sequence encodes CASRANSENSYEQYF.